This is a list of T cell receptor beta chains from one sample in a study of memory CD4+ T cells and cytomegalovirus serostatus. Only in-frame clones appear in the TCRdb table, and some are missing; sequencing was by immunoSEQ multiplex PCR. Of 80,000 to 100,000 clones detected, roughly 80% appear once; the ten largest clones hold 3.6%. Sequenced: memory CD4+ T cells from blood. Every receptor here comes from an adult in good health and CMV-seropositive. CDR3s include the opening cysteine and the closing phenylalanine or tryptophan. The order of the fields is D gene, clone size, J gene, V gene, CDR3 protein, CDR3 DNA. A D gene is named only where the DNA matches it firmly. The size of a clone is reported for some rows only, either as once, few or many, or as a class for expanded clones.

d_gene: NA; abundance: NA; j_gene: TRBJ2-5; v_gene: TRBV5-6; CDR3aa: CASSLDLVGETQYF; CDR3nt: TGTGCCAGCAGCTTGGATCTAGTGGGGGAGACCCAGTACTTC
d_gene: TRBD2; abundance: NA; j_gene: TRBJ2-3; v_gene: TRBV5-1; CDR3aa: CASSPSGRGTDTQYF; CDR3nt: TGCGCCAGCAGCCCGAGCGGGAGGGGCACAGATACGCAGTATTTT
d_gene: NA; abundance: NA; j_gene: TRBJ2-2; v_gene: TRBV4-3; CDR3aa: CASSQRRGNTGELFF; CDR3nt: TGCGCCAGCAGCCAGCGACGGGGAAACACCGGGGAGCTGTTTTTT
d_gene: NA; abundance: NA; j_gene: TRBJ2-2; v_gene: TRBV5-6; CDR3aa: CASSLGGGALGTGELFF; CDR3nt: TGTGCCAGCAGCTTGGGCGGGGGCGCGCTGGGGACCGGGGAGCTGTTTTTT
d_gene: NA; abundance: NA; j_gene: TRBJ2-5; v_gene: TRBV5-4; CDR3aa: CASSQDTETQYF; CDR3nt: TGTGCCAGCAGCCAAGATACAGAGACCCAGTACTTC
d_gene: TRBD1; abundance: once; j_gene: TRBJ1-5; v_gene: TRBV19; CDR3aa: CASNRDSLNQPQHF; CDR3nt: TGTGCCAGTAACAGGGACAGCCTCAATCAGCCCCAGCATTTT
d_gene: TRBD1; abundance: few; j_gene: TRBJ1-2; v_gene: TRBV6-1; CDR3aa: CASSLGDRAPYGYTF; CDR3nt: TGTGCCAGCAGCCTCGGGGACAGGGCCCCATATGGCTACACCTTC
d_gene: TRBD2; abundance: once; j_gene: TRBJ2-7; v_gene: TRBV9; CDR3aa: CASSSGLAGLEQYF; CDR3nt: TGTGCCAGCAGCTCCGGACTAGCGGGACTCGAGCAGTACTTC
d_gene: TRBD1; abundance: NA; j_gene: TRBJ2-7; v_gene: TRBV28; CDR3aa: CASTTPGTGSYEQYF; CDR3nt: TGTGCCAGCACCACCCCCGGGACAGGATCCTACGAGCAGTACTTC
d_gene: NA; abundance: NA; j_gene: TRBJ1-2; v_gene: TRBV29-1; CDR3aa: CSPKGEKDYGYTF; CDR3nt: TGCAGCCCCAAGGGGGAGAAAGACTATGGCTACACCTTC